Below are 10 T cell receptor beta chains sequenced from a single sample in a study of blood T cell repertoires in COVID-19. Here immunoSEQ multiplex PCR was the method, and the copy in TCRdb shows in-frame clones only, minus some. The table lists fewer than 300,000 clones, about 90% of them singletons. The source material was peripheral blood. These receptors were collected from a woman aged 50 to 65 with acute or convalescent COVID-19.

The chain recombines TRBV9 with TRBJ1-1, with D unclear. Germline V lookup: CDR1 SGDLS, CDR2 YYNGEE. V was pared by 0 bases and J by 1 base, with 7 bases between. There are 14 residues in the CDR3. The CDR3 DNA follows: TGTGCCAGCAGCGTAGGTCTGGCGAACACTGAAGCTTTCTTT. Protein sequence: CASSVGLANTEAFF. Full variable domain (outside the CDR3, taken from reference TRBV9 and TRBJ1-1): DSGVTQTPKHLITATGQRVTLRCSPRSGDLSVYWYQQSLDQGLQFLIQYYNGEERAKGNILERFSAQQFPDLHSELNLSSLELGDSALYFCASSVGLANTEAFFGQGTRLTVV.

The chain has TRBV19 and TRBJ2-7, with D perhaps matching TRBD1 (5 bases). The germline gives CDR1 LNHDA, CDR2 SQIVND (reference sequence). The CDR3 has 14 amino acids. V was pared by 2 bases and J by 3 bases, with 11 bases between. The CDR3 DNA reads as TGTGCCAGTAGTATAAGAGGACACAGCTACGAGCAGTACTTC. Protein sequence: CASSIRGHSYEQYF.

The V gene is TRBV30, the J gene TRBJ2-7, with 7 bases aligning to TRBD2. V shed 2 bases, J shed 0 bases, and the junction held 4 bases outside the gene matches. In germline, CDR1 is GTSNPN, CDR2 SVGIG (reference sequence). The CDR3 is 14 amino acids. Here the CDR3 DNA reads TGTGCCTGGAGTTACGGGACTACCTCCTACGAGCAGTACTTC. It specifies CAWSYGTTSYEQYF.

This chain joins TRBV5-1 and TRBJ1-1, with D possibly TRBD1 on 5 matching bases. Germline assignment: CDR1 SGHRS and CDR2 YFSETQ. V shed 0 bases and J shed 3 bases, with 12 bases lying between them. The CDR3 contains 15 residues. The CDR3: CASSLVGGLDTEAFF. The CDR3, as DNA: TGCGCCAGCAGCTTGGTTGGGGGACTTGACACTGAAGCTTTCTTT.

The J gene is TRBJ2-1, the V gene TRBV13; tentatively, D is TRBD2 (6 bases). Germline loops: CDR1 PRHDT, CDR2 FYEKMQ (reference sequence). V shed 2 bases and J shed 0 bases, with 14 bases lying between them. This CDR3 comprises 17 residues. This CDR3 is CASSLYRFGSSYNEQFF. The DNA for the CDR3 is TGTGCCAGCAGCTTATATAGATTCGGGAGCTCCTACAATGAGCAGTTCTTC.

The V and J genes are TRBV7-9 and TRBJ2-7; tentative D call: TRBD1 (8 bases). The V end lost 1 base, the J end lost 2 bases, and 12 bases lay between the germline ends. The germline V gene has CDR1 SEHNR and CDR2 FQNEAQ (reference sequence). The CDR3 has 15 residues. Here the CDR3 reads CASSLEQGGTYEQYF. DNA of the CDR3: TGTGCCAGCAGCTTAGAACAGGGGGGGACCTACGAGCAGTACTTC.

V gene TRBV10-3 combines with J gene TRBJ1-1; no firm D call. Between the trimmed V and J ends, which lost 8 bases and 5 bases, there was a span of 15 bases. The CDR3 covers 13 residues. The V gene's germline CDR1 is ENHRY and CDR2 SYGVKD. The CDR3 DNA reads TGTGCCATCCTAGACCAGCTGAGGACTGAAGCTTTCTTT. This gives the protein CAILDQLRTEAFF.

For this clone: Within the sample, other DNA sequences also encode this same CDR3. The rearrangement links TRBV6-5 to TRBJ2-5, with a possible D match to TRBD2 (7 bases). The CDR3 loop spans 14 amino acids. The germline V gene encodes CDR1 MNHEY and CDR2 SVGAGI. Trimming took 2 bases from V and 5 from J, leaving 12 bases between them. The CDR3 DNA sequence: TGTGCCAGCAGTTACGGAGGGAGGGGGGAGACCCAGTACTTC. This encodes CASSYGGRGETQYF.

In DNA form, the CDR3 reads TGTGCCAGCAGCTTAGGCGGGAGTCGGGATGAGCAGTTCTTC. It is translated as CASSLGGSRDEQFF. The chain combines TRBV7-2 with TRBJ2-1; 7 bases are shared with TRBD2. Per the germline V gene, CDR1 is SGHTA and CDR2 is FQGNSA. V shed 1 base, J shed 8 bases, and the junction held 5 bases outside the gene matches. This CDR3 spans 14 amino acids.

The V and J genes are TRBV28 and TRBJ1-1, with a tentative D call TRBD1 (5 bases). CDR3 length equals 13 residues. Germline-derived CDR1 and CDR2 are MDHEN and SYDVKM. V lost 6 bases, J lost 1 base, and 9 bases lay in between. In DNA form, the CDR3 reads TGTGCCAGCAGCCCAGGGCCGAACACTGAAGCTTTCTTT. Protein: CASSPGPNTEAFF.